This paragraph covers one TCR beta chain sequence. The record originates from a study of cytotoxic CD8 clonotypes in ibrutinib-treated CLL. The CDR3 length is 12 residues. Germline CDR1 reads SGHAT; CDR2 reads FQNNGV. V was pared by 1 base and J by 5 bases, with 4 bases between. Profiled with immunoSEQ multiplex PCR; TCRdb holds only in-frame clones, not every one. The table has 75,000 to 90,000 clones, 75% to 90% seen once. The rearrangement links TRBV11-2 to TRBJ2-3; no reliable D call. The source is a human donor with chronic lymphocytic leukemia. The sample here was PBMCs, taken after 24 months of ibrutinib treatment. The CDR3 loop is CASSLGKDTQYF. CDR3 in DNA: TGTGCCAGCAGCTTAGGAAAAGATACGCAGTATTTT. The full variable domain, rest sourced from reference TRBV11-2 and TRBJ2-3, is EAGVAQSPRYKIIEKRQSVAFWCNPISGHATLYWYQQILGQGPKLLIQFQNNGVVDDSQLPKDRFSAERLKGVDSTLKIQPAKLEDSAVYLCASSLGKDTQYFGPGTRLTVL.